Here is one T cell receptor beta chain with its context. Its antigen remains unidentified. These data are taken from a study of T cell repertoires in cytomegalovirus infection. Findings of the study overall: Using cumulative public TCR beta family frequency, the authors identified those who carried CMV together with the relevant HLA.

TCRdb analysed the reads with MiXCR anew, one entry per CDR3 protein. The data show some 940,000 distinct CDR3 sequences, around 30% seen once. V was clipped by 2 bases and J by 0 bases, with 20 bases between them. CDR3 length equals 18 residues. CDR1 is DFQATT, CDR2 SNEGSKA, per germline (reference sequence). The source was cultured CD8+ T cells from PBMCs, collected from culture after CMV antigen stimulation. The V call is TRBV20-1, the J call TRBJ2-4; D may be TRBD1 (6 bases). This TCR derives from a human donor in good health (CMV status not recorded). Some clones in this sample may be carry-over from other donors' samples. The CDR3 DNA reads as TGCAGTGCTAGAAGTAGACAGGTTCACCATATAGCCAAAAACATTCAGTACTTC. Amino acid sequence: CSARSRQVHHIAKNIQYF.